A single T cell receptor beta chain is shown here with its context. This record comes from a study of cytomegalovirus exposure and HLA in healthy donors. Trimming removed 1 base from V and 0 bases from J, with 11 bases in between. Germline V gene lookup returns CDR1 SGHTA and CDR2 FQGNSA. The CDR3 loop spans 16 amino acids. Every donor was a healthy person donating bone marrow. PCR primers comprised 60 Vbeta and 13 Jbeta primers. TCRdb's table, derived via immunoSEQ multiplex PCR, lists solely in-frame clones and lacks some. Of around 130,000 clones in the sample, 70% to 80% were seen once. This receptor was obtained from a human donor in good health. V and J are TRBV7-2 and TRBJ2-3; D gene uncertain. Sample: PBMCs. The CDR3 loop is CASSLGEAPSTDTQYF. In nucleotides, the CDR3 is TGTGCCAGCAGCTTAGGTGAGGCCCCCAGCACAGATACGCAGTATTTT.